The present entry profiles one T cell receptor beta chain with its context. The antigen is not known. At one end the junction does not follow the germline gene, possibly because of a read error. In the PCR, 60 Vbeta and 13 Jbeta primers were used. The protocol was immunoSEQ multiplex PCR, while the TCRdb copy is restricted to in-frame clones and leaves out a portion. Reported are 150,000 to 200,000 clones; the ten largest clones contain approximately 0.8%. This CDR3 has 12 residues. The germline CDR1 and CDR2 sequences are SSHAT and FNYEAQ (reference sequence). These data belong to a study of cytomegalovirus exposure and HLA in healthy donors. The study's findings and limits: Reports credit the classifier with highly specific, highly sensitive diagnosis of cytomegalovirus status.

This sequence was found in a woman in her late teens or twenties in good health and CMV-seropositive. Input material: PBMCs. The rearrangement uses TRBV7-7 and TRBJ2-5; D gene unclear. Here the CDR3 reads CASSPSGETQYF. CDR3 nucleotide sequence: TGTGCTAGCAGCCCTAGTGGGGAGACCCAGTACTTC.